One T cell receptor (beta chain) is described in this entry. Germline V lookup: CDR1 MNHEY, CDR2 SMNVEV (reference sequence). V was cut by 7 bases and J by 5 bases, with 21 bases left in between. CDR3 length equals 16 residues. The data stem from a study of blood T cell repertoires in COVID-19. About the research overall: COVID-19 samples from acute and convalescent phases originated in the United States, Italy and Spain. T cells, B-cell-depleted T cells, or PBMCs supplied cDNA or gDNA.

The data were produced by immunoSEQ multiplex PCR, yet TCRdb's version contains in-frame clones alone and is incomplete. The sample carries about 140,000 clones, 65% to 85% recorded once. V usage is TRBV27 and J usage is TRBJ2-1; TRBD2 is a possible D gene (6 bases). The clonotype originates from a woman aged 55-69 years with acute or convalescent COVID-19. The sample was peripheral blood. The CDR3 region is CASTTIGSRRDNEQFF. The CDR3 DNA reads TGTGCCAGCACCACAATCGGGAGTAGGAGGGACAATGAGCAGTTCTTC.